This T cell receptor beta chain is from a study of molecular identifiers for immune sequencing clone quantification. TCRdb independently ran MiXCR on the PCR reads; one entry per CDR3 protein. The table lists around 470,000 distinct CDR3 sequences, around 23% of them singletons. The germline V gene has CDR1 DFQATT and CDR2 SNEGSKA (reference sequence). The CDR3 consists of 14 residues. V gave up 1 base and J gave up 0 bases, with 4 bases separating them. The origin of this receptor is a human donor in good health. Some libraries in this study had Jurkat cell RNA spiked in. The sequenced sample was naive CD8+ T cells from blood, with Jurkat cell RNA spiked in. The subset was: FACS-sorted CD8+CD4-CCR7+CD45RA+ naive T cells. The chain combines TRBV20-1 with TRBJ2-6; D remains ambiguous. In DNA, the CDR3 is TGCAGTGCTAGAGGCGTCTCTGGGGCCAACGTCCTGACTTTC. Translated: CSARGVSGANVLTF.